The 18 T cell receptor beta chains below all came from one sample that was sequenced in a study of response to subunit inactivated influenza vaccine. TCRdb analysed the RT-PCR reads with MiXCR anew, one entry per CDR3 protein. The sample holds 400,000 to 550,000 distinct CDR3 sequences, approximately 24% seen once. Sequencing was performed on CD4+ T cells sorted from PBMCs, taken 4 to 6 days after vaccination. These receptors originate from a man aged 45-60 years who received an inactivated influenza vaccine.

This clonotype was seen only a few times. The chain links TRBV10-3 to TRBJ2-1; possible D gene TRBD2, 5 bases. CDR1 is ENHRY and CDR2 is SYGVKD in the germline V gene. V was cut by 6 bases and J by 0 bases, with 9 bases left in between. This CDR3 region has 14 residues. The CDR3 protein is CAIRERSSYNEQFF. DNA of the CDR3: TGTGCCATCAGGGAGCGGAGCTCCTACAATGAGCAGTTCTTC.

The chain couples TRBV27 to TRBJ1-2; D uncertain. V shed 3 bases and J shed 10 bases, with 15 bases lying between them. The CDR3 loop spans 13 amino acids. Germline CDR1 MNHEY, CDR2 SMNVEV (reference sequence). The CDR3 sequence: CASSFAIQAHYTF. CDR3 bases: TGTGCCAGCAGTTTTGCTATCCAGGCCCACTACACCTTC.

This clonotype was found a few times. CDR3 amino acids: CASSGGGYGEQFF. CDR3 nucleotide sequence: TGCGCCAGCAGTGGAGGAGGATATGGTGAGCAGTTCTTC. V gene TRBV4-3 combines with J gene TRBJ2-1, with D possibly matching TRBD2 (5 bases). V lost 6 bases and J 9 bases, leaving 15 bases between the germline ends. Germline V gives CDR1 LGHNA, CDR2 YSLEER. There are 13 residues in the CDR3.

This clonotype was observed a few times. V usage is TRBV9 and J usage is TRBJ1-3; D not resolved. Trimming shortened V by 7 bases and J by 2 bases, and 4 bases separated the two germline ends. This CDR3 region has 11 residues. CDR1 is SGDLS, CDR2 YYNGEE, per germline. The CDR3 coding sequence is TGTGCCAGCTACCCTGGAAACACCATATATTTT. This encodes CASYPGNTIYF.

The chain employs TRBV20-1 and TRBJ2-3, with TRBD2 matching over 11 bases. Unmatched junction bases numbered 11, after V lost 3 bases and J lost 0 bases. The CDR3 has 18 residues. Germline loops: CDR1 DFQATT, CDR2 SNEGSKA (reference sequence). In DNA, the CDR3 is TGCAGTGCTAGTGGTGGGACTAGCGGTACCCTTAGCACAGATACGCAGTATTTT. It codes for CSASGGTSGTLSTDTQYF.

The CDR3 DNA sequence: TGTGCCAGCAGCTCGGTCCGGGGATCTAGCACAGATACGCAGTATTTT. This encodes CASSSVRGSSTDTQYF. The chain uses TRBV7-6 and TRBJ2-3, with a tentative D call TRBD2 (5 bases). The CDR3 loop spans 16 amino acids. Germline V gives CDR1 SGHVS, CDR2 FNYEAQ. V was pared by 4 bases and J by 0 bases, with 14 bases between.

This clonotype was seen ten or more times. The chain joins TRBV25-1 to TRBJ2-3; D gene ambiguous. Trimming took 5 bases from V and 3 from J, leaving 12 bases between them. The length of the CDR3 is 14 residues. CDR1 and CDR2 (germline): MGHDK, SYGVNS. This CDR3 is CASSRGDSTDTQYF. The DNA for the CDR3 is TGTGCCAGCAGTCGTGGGGATTCGACAGATACGCAGTATTTT.

This clonotype has just a few counts. The chain links TRBV4-2 to TRBJ2-7, with TRBD2 matching over 8 bases. V lost 3 bases, J lost 6 bases, and 7 bases stayed unmatched. Germline CDR1 reads LGHNA; CDR2 reads YNFKEQ. The CDR3 runs to 14 residues. In DNA, the CDR3 is TGTGCCAGCAGCCAGGCCAGCGGGGGTCCCGAGCAGTACTTC. Amino acids: CASSQASGGPEQYF.

This chain links TRBV12-3 or TRBV12-4 with TRBJ2-3; D gene unclear. Trimming removed 5 bases at V and 1 base at J, with 13 bases between. The CDR3 is 15 amino acids. The CDR3 nucleotides read TGTGCCAGCAGTAACGACCAGATCGGCACAGATACGCAGTATTTT. Its protein is CASSNDQIGTDTQYF.

The V gene is TRBV5-6, the J gene TRBJ2-2; 8 positions agree with TRBD1. The CDR3 loop spans 16 amino acids. Germline trimming cut 4 bases from V and 3 bases from J; bases unmatched to any gene: 8. CDR1 is SGHDT, CDR2 YYEEEE, per germline. The CDR3 sequence: CASSISWGQDTGELFF. The CDR3, as DNA: TGTGCCAGCAGCATCTCCTGGGGACAGGACACCGGGGAGCTGTTTTTT.

The table lists this clonotype with a few counts. This chain links TRBV24-1 with TRBJ2-1, with 13 nucleotides matching TRBD2. This CDR3 spans 19 amino acids. The germline CDR1 and CDR2 sequences are KGHDR and SFDVKD. V shed 1 base and J 4 bases; nucleotides not matched to a gene: 9. The CDR3 protein is CATSDFGGLAGESYNEQFF. The CDR3 nucleotides are TGTGCCACCAGTGATTTTGGTGGACTAGCGGGAGAAAGTTACAATGAGCAGTTCTTC.

V is TRBV7-2 and J is TRBJ2-7; 9 nucleotides match TRBD2. The CDR3 runs to 16 residues. Germline trimming cut 1 base from V and 5 bases from J; bases unmatched to any gene: 9. Germline CDR1 and CDR2: SGHTA and FQGNSA. CDR3 in amino acids: CASSLVMAGGNHEQYF. Written as DNA, the CDR3 is TGTGCCAGCAGCTTAGTTATGGCGGGAGGGAACCACGAGCAGTACTTC.

This clonotype was observed a few times. The V call is TRBV20-1, the J call TRBJ2-1; a possible D gene is TRBD1 (6 bases). V shed 3 bases and J shed 8 bases, with 17 bases lying between them. The germline CDR1 and CDR2 sequences are DFQATT and SNEGSKA (reference sequence). There are 14 residues in the CDR3. CDR3 protein: CSAREGTQGDEQFF. DNA for the CDR3: TGCAGTGCTAGGGAAGGGACACAGGGCGATGAGCAGTTCTTC.

The chain employs TRBV27 and TRBJ1-4; no reliable D call. Germline V gene lookup returns CDR1 MNHEY and CDR2 SMNVEV (reference sequence). The CDR3 totals 14 residues. Trimming cost V 6 bases and J 4 bases, with 12 bases left between them. CDR3 DNA: TGTGCCAGCAGCCGGGGATCCTTTAATGAAAAACTGTTTTTT. This codes for CASSRGSFNEKLFF.

This clonotype showed up just a few times. The genes are TRBV5-4 and TRBJ2-1, with D tentatively TRBD2 (7 bases). Germline CDR1 SGHNT, CDR2 YYREEE (reference sequence). Trimming cost V 3 bases and J 2 bases, with 18 bases left between them. The CDR3 loop spans 17 amino acids. Written as DNA, the CDR3 is TGTGCCAGCAGCTCCCTTAAATCGGGGGGCCCCTACAATGAGCAGTTCTTC. It yields the protein CASSSLKSGGPYNEQFF.

The chain links TRBV7-3 to TRBJ1-1, with 8 bases that match TRBD1. The CDR3 sequence is 14 residues long. V lost 4 bases and J lost 3; bases outside the gene matches: 4. Germline CDR1 reads SGHTA; CDR2 reads FQGTGA. The CDR3 reads CASSWTGTDTEAFF. The CDR3 nucleotides are TGTGCCAGCAGCTGGACAGGGACGGACACTGAAGCTTTCTTT.

This clonotype appeared a single time. CDR3 in amino acids: CAWSVGQGYSDTQYF. CDR3 in DNA: TGTGCCTGGAGTGTCGGACAGGGGTACTCAGATACGCAGTATTTT. The rearrangement links TRBV30 to TRBJ2-3; 9 bases fit TRBD1. Germline lookup yields CDR1 GTSNPN and CDR2 SVGIG (reference sequence). V lost 0 bases to trimming and J lost 4 bases; unmatched junction nucleotides: 5. The length of the CDR3 is 15 residues.

Only a few counts were recorded for this clonotype. The chain joins TRBV18 to TRBJ2-2; D is perhaps TRBD2 (5 bases). Germline-derived CDR1 and CDR2 are KGHSH and LQKENI. The CDR3 totals 17 residues. V was cut by 2 bases and J by 1 base, with 14 bases left in between. The CDR3 DNA is TGTGCCAGCTCACCAACGAATTGGGGAGTGAACACCGGGGAGCTGTTTTTT. It is translated as CASSPTNWGVNTGELFF.